This T cell receptor (beta chain) is drawn from a study of cytomegalovirus exposure and HLA in healthy donors. The data were produced by immunoSEQ multiplex PCR, yet TCRdb's version contains in-frame clones alone and is incomplete. The sample carries around 140,000 clones, approximately 89% recorded once. V gave up 0 bases and J gave up 1 base, with 16 bases separating them. Germline V gene lookup returns CDR1 SGHTS and CDR2 YDEGEE. The CDR3 is 17 amino acids. Sequencing used PBMCs. This receptor was obtained from a woman under 30 in good health and CMV-seronegative. The V call is TRBV5-8, the J call TRBJ1-1; D call uncertain. The CDR3 sequence: CASSLASSRTENTEAFF. The CDR3 DNA reads as TGTGCCAGCAGCTTGGCCTCTTCCCGCACAGAGAACACTGAAGCTTTCTTT.